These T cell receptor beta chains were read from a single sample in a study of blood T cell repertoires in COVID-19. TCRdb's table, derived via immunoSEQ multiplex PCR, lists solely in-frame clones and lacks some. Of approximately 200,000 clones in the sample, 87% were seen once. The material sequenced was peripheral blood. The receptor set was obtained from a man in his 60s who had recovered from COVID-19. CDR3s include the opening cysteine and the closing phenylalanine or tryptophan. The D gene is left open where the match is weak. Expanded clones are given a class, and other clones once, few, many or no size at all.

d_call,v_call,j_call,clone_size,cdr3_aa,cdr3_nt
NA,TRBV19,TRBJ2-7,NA,CASSMRGDYEQYF,TGTGCCAGTAGTATGCGGGGCGACTACGAGCAGTACTTC
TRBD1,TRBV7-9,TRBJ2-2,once,CADEPGQASTGELFF,TGTGCCGACGAGCCGGGACAGGCCAGCACCGGGGAGCTGTTTTTT
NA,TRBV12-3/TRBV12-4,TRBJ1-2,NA,CASSSQGYGYTF,TGTGCCAGCAGTTCCCAGGGGTATGGCTACACCTTC
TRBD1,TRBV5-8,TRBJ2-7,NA,CASRNRGGGYEQYF,TGTGCCAGCAGGAACAGGGGTGGAGGATACGAGCAGTACTTC
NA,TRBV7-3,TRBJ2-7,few,CASSPDLFSYEQYF,TGTGCCAGCAGCCCCGATCTATTCTCCTACGAGCAGTACTTC
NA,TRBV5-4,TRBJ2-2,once,CASSLAKATGELFF,TGTGCCAGCAGCTTGGCAAAAGCAACCGGGGAGCTGTTTTTT
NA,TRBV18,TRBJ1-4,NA,CASSPPGNEKLFF,TGTGCCAGCTCACCCCCGGGTAATGAAAAACTGTTTTTT
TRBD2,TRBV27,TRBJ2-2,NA,CASSLPPSGGGITGELFF,TGTGCCAGCAGTTTACCGCCCTCGGGGGGGGGTATCACCGGGGAGCTGTTTTTT
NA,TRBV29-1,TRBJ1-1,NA,CSVEEGEGGTEAFF,TGCAGCGTTGAAGAGGGGGAGGGGGGCACTGAAGCTTTCTTT
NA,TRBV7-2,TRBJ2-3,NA,CASSLGTGLTDTQYF,TGTGCCAGCAGCTTAGGGACGGGGTTGACAGATACGCAGTATTTT
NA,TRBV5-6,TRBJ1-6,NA,CASSLVFSGTHNSPLHF,TGTGCCAGCAGCTTGGTATTCAGTGGGACACATAATTCACCCCTCCACTTT
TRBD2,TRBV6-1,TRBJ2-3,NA,CASSEIHLAGRDTDTQYF,TGTGCCAGCAGTGAAATTCATCTAGCGGGGAGAGACACAGATACGCAGTATTTT
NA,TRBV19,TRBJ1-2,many,CASSMAGNYGYTF,TGTGCCAGTAGTATGGCAGGGAACTATGGCTACACCTTC
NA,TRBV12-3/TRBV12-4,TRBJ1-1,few,CASSLGHNTEAFF,TGTGCCAGCAGTTTAGGACACAACACTGAAGCTTTCTTT
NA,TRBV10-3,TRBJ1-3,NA,CAIRGDTQNTIYF,TGTGCCATCCGGGGGGACACTCAGAACACCATATATTTT
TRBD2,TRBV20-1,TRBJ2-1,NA,CSASGRTSVSPYNEQFF,TGCAGTGCTAGTGGCCGGACTAGTGTATCCCCCTACAATGAGCAGTTCTTC
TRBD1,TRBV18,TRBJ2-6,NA,CASSPQNRGRVGNVLTF,TGTGCCAGCTCACCACAAAACAGGGGGCGCGTTGGCAACGTCCTGACTTTC
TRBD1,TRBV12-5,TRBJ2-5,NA,CASGLQGAPGETQYF,TGTGCTAGTGGTCTGCAGGGGGCGCCGGGGGAGACCCAGTACTTC
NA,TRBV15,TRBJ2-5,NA,CATSRGKTGLVETQYF,TGTGCCACCAGCAGAGGAAAGACAGGCTTGGTGGAGACCCAGTACTTC
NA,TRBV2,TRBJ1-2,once,CASSERDLYTF,TGTGCCAGCAGTGAACGGGATTTATACACCTTC
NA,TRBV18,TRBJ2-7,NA,CASSPGYEQYF,TGTGCCAGCTCCCCGGGCTACGAGCAGTACTTC
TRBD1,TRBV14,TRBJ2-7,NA,CASSHRDRKYYEQYF,TGTGCCAGCAGCCACCGGGACAGGAAATACTACGAGCAGTACTTC
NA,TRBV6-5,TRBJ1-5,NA,CASSSDGNQPQHF,TGTGCCAGCAGCTCAGATGGCAATCAGCCCCAGCATTTT
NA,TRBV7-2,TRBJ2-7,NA,CASSLTRGGGYEQYF,TGTGCCAGCAGCTTAACTCGCGGTGGAGGCTACGAGCAGTACTTC
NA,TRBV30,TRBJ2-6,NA,CALPRASGANVLTF,TGTGCGCTCCCCAGGGCTTCTGGGGCCAACGTCCTGACTTTC
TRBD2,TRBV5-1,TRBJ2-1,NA,CASSPPGLAVNEQFF,TGCGCCAGCAGCCCTCCGGGACTAGCGGTAAATGAGCAGTTCTTC